A selection of T cell receptor beta chains follows, all from one sample in a study of blood T cells in healthy people across ages. TCRdb reprocessed the 5' RACE reads with MiXCR, giving one entry per CDR3 protein. This sample carries around 320,000 distinct CDR3 sequences, roughly 26% of them seen once, and the ten largest clones take roughly 28%. Sequenced material: blood. The receptor source for this set is a woman in her 70s in good health. Each CDR3 is given with its conserved first and last residue. Fields, in order: D gene, V gene, clone size, J gene, CDR3 DNA, CDR3 protein. A D gene is named only where the DNA matches it firmly. Size is stated for part of the rows, as once, few or many counts, or as a class when the clone is expanded.

NA	TRBV20-1	NA	TRBJ2-4	TGCAGTGCTAGACCCCTCACGGGGTACATTCAGTACTTC	CSARPLTGYIQYF
NA	TRBV6-1	few	TRBJ2-2	TGTGCCAGCAGACGCCCACAGGGGAACACCGGGGAGCTGTTTTTT	CASRRPQGNTGELFF
NA	TRBV28	few	TRBJ1-2	TGTGCCAGCAGTTTATTGGGTAGGGGCCATGGCTACACCTTC	CASSLLGRGHGYTF
NA	TRBV29-1	few	TRBJ1-3	TGCAGCGTCGAAGAGGGGGGGCGAAGAGGAAACACCATATATTTT	CSVEEGGRRGNTIYF
NA	TRBV7-2	few	TRBJ1-2	TGTGCCAGCAGCTCCCTCTCTATCGGGGTGGGAGGCTACACCTTC	CASSSLSIGVGGYTF
NA	TRBV4-2	once	TRBJ1-2	TGTGCCAGCAGCCAGATAGGTAACTATGGCTACACCTTC	CASSQIGNYGYTF
TRBD2	TRBV12-3/TRBV12-4	few	TRBJ2-5	TGTGCCAGCAGTTGGACTAGCGGGAAGGAGACCCAGTACTTC	CASSWTSGKETQYF
NA	TRBV28	NA	TRBJ2-1	TGTACCAGCAGTCCAACAGGGACTCCCTACAATGAGCAGTTCTTC	CTSSPTGTPYNEQFF
NA	TRBV5-1	NA	TRBJ1-1	TGCGCCAGCAGCCGGGACGTAGTGAACACTGAAGCTTTCTTT	CASSRDVVNTEAFF
NA	TRBV18	few	TRBJ1-4	TGTGCCAGCTCTACTTACACTCGGTCGTCGGGAGGTGGAGAAAAACTGTTTTTT	CASSTYTRSSGGGEKLFF
TRBD2	TRBV29-1	NA	TRBJ2-1	TGCAGCGTTCCCGGGACTAGCGGGAGTAATGAGCAGTTCTTC	CSVPGTSGSNEQFF
NA	TRBV6-6	many	TRBJ1-4	TGTGCCAGCAGTTCTACAAAAACAGAGAATAATGAAAAACTGTTTTTT	CASSSTKTENNEKLFF